A selection of T cell receptor beta chains follows, all from one sample in a study of cytomegalovirus exposure and HLA in healthy donors. This table comes from immunoSEQ multiplex PCR, and its TCRdb copy is limited to in-frame clones, with some not included. The table records 150,000 to 200,000 clones, 65% to 85% of them present only once. The source material was PBMCs. These receptor sequences come from a woman in her late teens or twenties in good health and CMV-seropositive. CDR3s include the opening cysteine and the closing phenylalanine or tryptophan. D genes are given only for firm matches. Clone size is given for some rows only: seen once, a few or many times, or a class if the clone is expanded.

v_gene	len	j_gene	abundance	d_gene	CDR3nt	CDR3aa
TRBV7-9	13	TRBJ1-5	NA	NA	TGTGCCAGCAGCTACGGGGGAAATCAGCCCCAGCATTTT	CASSYGGNQPQHF
TRBV5-6	14	TRBJ2-7	NA	NA	TGTGCCAGCAGCTTGAGGGGCCTTAAATACGAGCAGTACTTC	CASSLRGLKYEQYF
TRBV10-3	14	TRBJ2-3	NA	NA	TGTGCCATCAGTGAGACTAGCACTACAGATACGCAGTATTTT	CAISETSTTDTQYF
TRBV15	13	TRBJ2-1	NA	NA	TGTGCCACCAGCAGAGCGGGGTCAGGTGAGCAGTTCTTC	CATSRAGSGEQFF
TRBV5-6	16	TRBJ1-5	NA	NA	TGTGCCAGCAGCTTCTTTACGACAGCTAGCAATCAGCCCCAGCATTTT	CASSFFTTASNQPQHF
TRBV7-2	14	TRBJ1-1	NA	TRBD1	TGTGCCAGCAGCAACGGACAGGGAGGCACTGAAGCTTTCTTT	CASSNGQGGTEAFF
TRBV11-1	15	TRBJ2-7	once	TRBD2	TGTGCCAGCAGTCCGGAGGGAGCGGGGGCCTACGAGCAGTACTTC	CASSPEGAGAYEQYF
TRBV5-1	13	TRBJ1-4	NA	NA	TGCGCCAGCAGCTTGCCAGGAACTGAAAAACTGTTTTTT	CASSLPGTEKLFF
TRBV27	16	TRBJ2-1	NA	TRBD2	TGTGCCAGCAGCTTGAGAACCGGGACTAGCTCACATGAGCAGTTCTTC	CASSLRTGTSSHEQFF
TRBV4-1	14	TRBJ2-7	NA	NA	TGCGCCAGCAGCCTACGTGGCAACGATTACGAGCAGTACTTC	CASSLRGNDYEQYF
TRBV5-1	15	TRBJ2-7	NA	TRBD2	TGCGCCAGCAGCTTGAACTCGCGGGGGGCATGGGAGCAGTACTTC	CASSLNSRGAWEQYF
TRBV7-9	17	TRBJ2-1	NA	TRBD2	TGTGCCAGCAGCTCCGGCCCCTTAGCGGGGGGTTTTGATGAGCAGTTCTTC	CASSSGPLAGGFDEQFF
TRBV19	11	TRBJ2-5	once	TRBD2	TGTGCCAGTAGACTAGCGGGGGTCCAGTACTTC	CASRLAGVQYF
TRBV6-1	15	TRBJ1-5	NA	TRBD1	TGTGCCAGCACCCGGACAGGGGATAGCAATCAGCCCCAGCATTTT	CASTRTGDSNQPQHF
TRBV11-3	14	TRBJ2-2	NA	NA	TGTGCCAGCAGCTCGGACGGGGGAACCGGGGAGCTGTTTTTT	CASSSDGGTGELFF
TRBV19	14	TRBJ2-7	NA	TRBD1	TGTGCCAGTAGGACGACAGGGGGAACCTACGAGCAGTACTTC	CASRTTGGTYEQYF
TRBV9	16	TRBJ2-5	NA	TRBD1	TGTGCCAGCAGTGATAACATAAGGACAGGAAAAGAGACCCAGTACTTC	CASSDNIRTGKETQYF
TRBV28	12	TRBJ1-2	few	NA	TGTGCCAGCAGTGTCAGGGTAGATGGCTACACCTTC	CASSVRVDGYTF
TRBV7-3	13	TRBJ1-1	NA	NA	TGTGCCAGCACCCAAGGGGTGGGCACTGAAGCTTTCTTT	CASTQGVGTEAFF
TRBV5-5	15	TRBJ2-5	NA	NA	TGTGCCAGCAGCTTGGATCAGGGTAGATATGAGACCCAGTACTTC	CASSLDQGRYETQYF
TRBV7-9	15	TRBJ1-1	once	NA	TGTGCCAGCAGCTTTACCACCCCAGGAAACACTGAAGCTTTCTTT	CASSFTTPGNTEAFF
TRBV2	14	TRBJ2-5	once	TRBD2	TGTGCCAGCATAAGGGGACTAGCGAAAGAGACCCAGTACTTC	CASIRGLAKETQYF
TRBV19	16	TRBJ1-2	NA	NA	TGTGCCAGTAGTCCCCCGTTGACAGGACGACCCTATGGCTACACCTTC	CASSPPLTGRPYGYTF
TRBV2	13	TRBJ2-1	NA	NA	TGTGCCAGCAGTGGGATTGCAGGAGGTGAGCAGTTCTTC	CASSGIAGGEQFF
TRBV7-9	14	TRBJ2-7	many	TRBD2	TGTGCCAGCAGCCTCAGCGGGGGCCTCTACGAGCAGTACTTC	CASSLSGGLYEQYF
TRBV6-5	13	TRBJ2-1	NA	NA	TGTGCCAGCAACCCGAGCGCCAACAATGAGCAGTTCTTC	CASNPSANNEQFF
TRBV7-9	12	TRBJ1-4	NA	NA	TGTGCCAGCAGCTTTAGCGGTGAAAAACTGTTTTTT	CASSFSGEKLFF
TRBV6-7	13	TRBJ2-6	few	NA	TGTGCCAGCCCGTACTCTGGGGCCAACGTCCTGACTTTC	CASPYSGANVLTF
TRBV7-2	15	TRBJ2-5	NA	TRBD1	TGTGCCAGCAGCCGCCCGACAGGGCACCAAGAGACCCAGTACTTC	CASSRPTGHQETQYF
TRBV6-5	14	TRBJ1-4	NA	NA	TGTGCCAGCAGTCCCCGCGGCCCTAATGAAAAACTGTTTTTT	CASSPRGPNEKLFF
TRBV29-1	11	TRBJ2-5	NA	TRBD1	TGCAGCGCGAGGACAGGCGAGACCCAGTACTTC	CSARTGETQYF
TRBV27	15	TRBJ2-7	NA	TRBD1	TGTGCCAGCAGTATTGGACAGGCTAAAATCTACGAGCAGTACTTC	CASSIGQAKIYEQYF
TRBV19	12	TRBJ1-4	NA	NA	TGTGCCAGTAGCATGACAGGAGAAAAACTGTTTTTT	CASSMTGEKLFF
TRBV10-2	13	TRBJ1-2	NA	NA	TGCGCCAGCAGTGATACGGTGGAGGATGGCTACACCTTC	CASSDTVEDGYTF
TRBV4-1	13	TRBJ1-2	NA	NA	TGCGCCAGCAGCCAAGATCCCCTCTATGGCTACACCTTC	CASSQDPLYGYTF